The next 27 T cell receptor beta chains were all read from a single sample in a study of regulatory T cells in long-lasting Graves disease. Construction of the TCR beta libraries employed iRepertoire HTBI primers in conjunction with Arm-PCR of CDR3 regions. Using its own MiXCR run on the multiplex PCR reads, TCRdb lists one record per CDR3 protein. The repertoire holds 550,000 to 650,000 distinct CDR3 sequences, with around 16% as singletons. As to time point: newly diagnosed GD, antithyroid drugs for less than 3 months. Extracted RNA from PBMCs served as the source of the TCR library. These data were also reused for a study on T cells in Graves' hyperthyroidism and ophthalmopathy.

The sample in question was peripheral blood mononuclear cells (PBMCs), obtained at new diagnosis, from a patient treated with antithyroid drugs. The source is a man between 18 and 29 years old with Graves disease.

This clonotype was observed many times. The V call is TRBV3-1, the J call TRBJ1-2; D not certain. Trimming removed 4 bases from V and 8 bases from J, with 14 bases in between. In germline, CDR1 is LGHDT, CDR2 YNNKEL (reference sequence). This CDR3 is built from 13 residues. CDR3 loop: CASSRTSIDGYTF. The CDR3 DNA is TGTGCCAGCAGCCGTACCAGCATCGACGGCTACACCTTC. Supplemented by reference TRBV3-1 and TRBJ1-2, the full variable domain reads DTAVSQTPKYLVTQMGNDKSIKCEQNLGHDTMYWYKQDSKKFLKIMFSYNNKELIINETVPNRFSPKSPDKAHLNLHINSLELGDSAVYFCASSRTSIDGYTFGSGTRLTVV.

This clonotype was seen ten or more times. This chain uses TRBV7-3 with TRBJ2-3, with 9 bases fitting TRBD2. Trimming cost V 0 bases and J 11 bases; bases outside gene matches: 9. This CDR3 is 15 amino acids long. Germline V gene data show CDR1 as SGHTA and CDR2 as FQGTGA. The CDR3 nucleotides read TGTGCCAGCAGCTTAACGGCGGGAGGGCCCTCGGTGCAGTATTTT. This gives the protein CASSLTAGGPSVQYF.

The chain uses TRBV28 and TRBJ1-1; 8 bases are a match to TRBD1. Losses at the gene ends were 6 bases for V and 1 base for J; bases not matched to a gene: 10. The CDR3 spans 16 residues. Looked up from germline, CDR1 is MDHEN and CDR2 is SYDVKM. This chain's CDR3 is CASRGFPGTGNTEAFF. CDR3 coding DNA: TGTGCCAGCAGAGGATTCCCCGGGACAGGGAACACTGAAGCTTTCTTT. Full variable domain (rest looked up from reference TRBV28 and TRBJ1-1): DVKVTQSSRYLVKRTGEKVFLECVQDMDHENMFWYRQDPGLGLRLIYFSYDVKMKEKGDIPEGYSVSREKKERFSLILESASTNQTSMYLCASRGFPGTGNTEAFFGQGTRLTVV.

Worth noting for this clonotype: One end of the junction fails to match germline, which may point to a read error. The gene calls are TRBV6-2 or TRBV6-3 and TRBJ2-3, with 9 bases matching TRBD1. This CDR3 is 12 amino acids long. Per the germline V gene, CDR1 is MNHEY and CDR2 is SVGEGT. As DNA, the CDR3 is TGCCGGGACAGGGTGTTTTCAGATACGCAGTATTTT. It codes for CRDRVFSDTQYF.

V and J are TRBV28 and TRBJ1-2, with D possibly matching TRBD1 (5 bases). Germline CDR1 is MDHEN and CDR2 is SYDVKM. CDR3 length: 13 amino acids. V was pared by 6 bases and J by 4 bases, with 12 bases between. CDR3 loop: CASSPGFSYGYTF. DNA of the CDR3: TGTGCCAGCAGCCCAGGGTTTAGCTATGGCTACACCTTC.

In its sample, this clonotype was seen a few times. The rearrangement uses TRBV6-1 and TRBJ1-1; D remains unclear. Trimming took off 0 bases at V and 8 bases at J, with 13 bases between the two ends. Germline-derived CDR1 and CDR2 are MNHNS and SASEGT. CDR3 length: 14 residues. CDR3 in amino acids: CASSEAYRILEAFF. The CDR3 DNA is TGTGCCAGCAGTGAAGCGTACCGGATTCTAGAAGCTTTCTTT.

At least ten counts were recorded for this clonotype. The rearrangement uses TRBV20-1 and TRBJ2-7, with D tentatively TRBD2 (6 bases). Between the trimmed V and J ends, which lost 0 bases and 7 bases, there was a span of 22 bases. Germline CDR1 reads DFQATT; CDR2 reads SNEGSKA (reference sequence). CDR3 length: 16 residues. CDR3 residues: CSARDRIVGLSGEQYF. The DNA for the CDR3 is TGCAGTGCTAGAGATAGGATAGTTGGACTATCGGGGGAGCAGTACTTC.

This clonotype was recorded at least ten times. This chain connects TRBV27 to TRBJ1-1; D is uncertain. The CDR3 is 11 amino acids. The V gene's germline CDR1 is MNHEY and CDR2 SMNVEV (reference sequence). V was pared by 7 bases and J by 1 base, with 4 bases between. The CDR3, as DNA: TGTGCCAGCAAAGCGAACACTGAAGCTTTCTTT. Amino acid sequence: CASKANTEAFF.

This clonotype was seen a handful of times. The rearrangement links TRBV6-1 to TRBJ1-2; 9 bases are a match to TRBD1. CDR1 and CDR2 (germline): MNHNS, SASEGT. This CDR3 comprises 16 residues. V was pared by 6 bases and J by 4 bases, with 12 bases of the junction left unmatched. The CDR3 bases are TGTGCCAGCAGCCATGCACGAGGACAGGGGATCTATGGCTACACCTTC. It encodes CASSHARGQGIYGYTF.

The chain employs TRBV29-1 and TRBJ2-7, with D possibly being TRBD1 or TRBD2 (5 bases each). V was shortened by 6 bases and J by 3 bases, with 15 bases between the two germline ends. Germline CDR1 and CDR2: SQVTM and ANQGSEA. The CDR3 length is 13 residues. The CDR3: CSVLGTANYEQYF. Here the CDR3 DNA reads TGCAGCGTACTCGGGACGGCGAACTACGAGCAGTACTTC.

The sample holds a few counts of this clonotype. The chain couples TRBV29-1 to TRBJ2-7, with D unclear. The ends were cut back, 3 bases at V and 2 bases at J, with 8 bases in the middle. The CDR3 runs 12 residues. CDR1 is SQVTM, CDR2 ANQGSEA, per germline. The CDR3 DNA reads TGCAGCGTTGAGGTCGGAACCTACGAGCAGTACTTC. The encoded protein is CSVEVGTYEQYF.

This clonotype came up a few times. The rearrangement uses TRBV5-4 and TRBJ2-5; D is ambiguous. Per germline, CDR1 SGHNT and CDR2 YYREEE (reference sequence). The CDR3 covers 14 residues. With 2 bases removed from V and 0 bases from J, the gap between germline ends came to 8 bases. In nucleotides, the CDR3 is TGTGCCAGCAGCTTAGGTCGGGACCAAGAGACCCAGTACTTC. Residues: CASSLGRDQETQYF.

This clonotype was recorded at least ten times. The V and J genes are TRBV3-1 and TRBJ2-1; D is unclear. The V and J ends lost 0 bases and 4 bases respectively, with 10 bases between them. Germline CDR1 LGHDT, CDR2 YNNKEL (reference sequence). This CDR3 is built from 15 residues. The CDR3 DNA sequence: TGTGCCAGCAGCCAAGATTCGGGCGCATACAATGAGCAGTTCTTC. Protein: CASSQDSGAYNEQFF.

The V call is TRBV19, the J call TRBJ1-1, with D possibly being TRBD1 (6 bases). CDR1 is LNHDA, CDR2 SQIVND, per germline (reference sequence). The CDR3 is 15 amino acids. V dropped 4 bases and J dropped 0 bases, with 12 bases sitting between them. The CDR3 nucleotides are TGTGCCAGTAGTACAACGACAGGCATGAACACTGAAGCTTTCTTT. This encodes CASSTTTGMNTEAFF. The full variable domain, completed using reference TRBV19 and TRBJ1-1, is DGGITQSPKYLFRKEGQNVTLSCEQNLNHDAMYWYRQDPGQGLRLIYYSQIVNDFQKGDIAEGYSVSREKKESFPLTVTSAQKNPTAFYLCASSTTTGMNTEAFFGQGTRLTVV.

The sample holds many counts of this clonotype. This chain connects TRBV3-1 to TRBJ2-1; tentatively, D is TRBD2 (6 bases). The CDR3 runs 15 residues. The germline gives CDR1 LGHDT, CDR2 YNNKEL (reference sequence). V gave up 2 bases and J gave up 10 bases, with 18 bases separating them. In nucleotides, the CDR3 is TGTGCCAGCAGCCAATGGGAAGCGGGTGGTCCGGAGCAGTTCTTC. Its protein product is CASSQWEAGGPEQFF.

This clonotype was counted many times. This chain connects TRBV2 to TRBJ1-5; perhaps TRBD1 as D (5 bases). Trimming cost V 3 bases and J 3 bases, with 15 bases left between them. The CDR3 extends over 16 amino acids. The germline CDR1 and CDR2 sequences are SNHLY and FYNNEI. The CDR3 loop reads CASSDFRQTLNQPQHF. CDR3 in DNA: TGTGCCAGCAGTGATTTCCGACAGACCCTCAATCAGCCCCAGCATTTT.

This clonotype has ten or more counts. The V call is TRBV12-3 or TRBV12-4, the J call TRBJ2-3; TRBD2 matches 8 bases. The CDR3 extends over 12 amino acids. V lost 8 bases to trimming and J lost 5 bases; unmatched junction nucleotides: 3. The DNA for the CDR3 is TGTGCCAGCGGTCTAGCGGGAGATACGCAGTATTTT. It specifies CASGLAGDTQYF.

This clonotype was picked up many times. The chain carries TRBV6-1 and TRBJ2-7, with 7 bases lining up with TRBD2. J lost 3 bases, V lost 5 bases, and 7 bases had no gene match. CDR3 length: 14 amino acids. The germline V gene has CDR1 MNHNS and CDR2 SASEGT. CDR3 DNA sequence: TGTGCCAGCAGTCGTCTAGCGGTTGTCTACGAGCAGTACTTC. Protein sequence: CASSRLAVVYEQYF.

In this sample, this clonotype turned up many times. The chain couples TRBV6-1 to TRBJ2-7; D not resolved. Germline loops: CDR1 MNHNS, CDR2 SASEGT. The CDR3 covers 15 residues. Trimming shortened V by 1 base and J by 1 base, and 11 bases separated the two germline ends. CDR3 sequence reads: CASSEGQAPSYEQYF. The DNA of the CDR3 is TGTGCCAGCAGTGAAGGGCAGGCCCCTTCCTACGAGCAGTACTTC.

This clonotype was detected many times. V usage is TRBV12-3 or TRBV12-4 and J usage is TRBJ1-1; a weak D match, TRBD1 (5 bases). The CDR3 has 14 amino acids. The V end lost 5 bases, the J end lost 5 bases, and 15 bases lay between the germline ends. The CDR3 region is CASSPSGGATEAFF. CDR3 in DNA: TGTGCCAGCAGTCCAAGCGGAGGGGCGACTGAAGCTTTCTTT.

The chain is built from TRBV14 and TRBJ2-1, with 13 positions matching TRBD2. Germline V gene sequence: CDR1 SGHDN, CDR2 FVKESK. The V and J ends lost 0 bases and 0 bases, in that order; junction bases with no gene match: 11. The CDR3 is made up of 21 amino acids. CDR3 coding DNA: TGTGCCAGCAGCCAAGATCCGACCGGGACTAGCGGGATGAGCTCCTACAATGAGCAGTTCTTC. This translates into CASSQDPTGTSGMSSYNEQFF.

This clonotype has a handful of counts. This chain uses TRBV7-9 with TRBJ1-3; 8 positions agree with TRBD1. The CDR3 consists of 16 residues. Germline CDR1 SEHNR, CDR2 FQNEAQ (reference sequence). V shed 5 bases and J 1 base; nucleotides not matched to a gene: 7. The CDR3 spells CASSTRGLVSGNTIYF. The DNA of the CDR3 is TGTGCCAGCAGCACCAGGGGGCTCGTTTCTGGAAACACCATATATTTT.

This chain connects TRBV2 to TRBJ2-7; TRBD2 might be the D (5 bases). Germline V lookup: CDR1 SNHLY, CDR2 FYNNEI. The CDR3 consists of 13 residues. The V end lost 6 bases, the J end lost 3 bases, and 12 bases lay between the germline ends. CDR3 sequence reads: CASSASSVYEQYF. The CDR3 DNA reads as TGTGCCAGCAGCGCTAGCAGCGTCTACGAGCAGTACTTC.

This clonotype was seen many times. The chain joins TRBV7-9 to TRBJ2-3, with 9 positions matching TRBD2. CDR3 length: 17 amino acids. Trimming took 0 bases from V and 1 from J; bases not matched to a gene: 5. Germline CDR1 SEHNR, CDR2 FQNEAQ (reference sequence). CDR3 protein: CASSLATAGGRTDTQYF. For the CDR3, the DNA is TGTGCCAGCAGCTTAGCGACCGCGGGAGGGCGCACAGATACGCAGTATTTT.

Only a few counts were recorded for this clonotype. This sequence joins TRBV3-1 and TRBJ2-3; 9 nucleotides line up with TRBD2. CDR1 is LGHDT and CDR2 is YNNKEL in the germline V gene (reference sequence). This CDR3 comprises 16 residues. Trimming removed 4 bases from V and 0 bases from J; junction bases left unmatched: 5. The CDR3 DNA follows: TGTGCCAGCAGCCGACGGACTAGCGCGAGCACAGATACGCAGTATTTT. Its translation: CASSRRTSASTDTQYF.

This clonotype came up many times. The J gene is TRBJ2-7, the V gene TRBV5-1; 9 nucleotides match TRBD2. The junction had 11 bases not matched to a gene; V was cut back by 1 base and J by 6 bases. The CDR3 is 16 amino acids. Germline V gene sequence: CDR1 SGHRS, CDR2 YFSETQ. Here the CDR3 DNA reads TGCGCCAGCAGCTTGAGTGCGGCTAGCGGGATTCTCGAGCAGTACTTC. The encoded protein is CASSLSAASGILEQYF.

This clonotype has ten or more counts. This chain joins TRBV6-9 and TRBJ2-7; 12 bases align to TRBD2. V lost 3 bases to trimming and J lost 3 bases; unmatched junction nucleotides: 15. Looked up from germline, CDR1 is MNHGY and CDR2 is SVAAGI. The CDR3 runs to 19 residues. The CDR3 protein is CASSYSNRPGTSGHYEQYF. The CDR3 DNA is TGTGCCAGCAGTTACTCGAATAGGCCCGGGACTAGCGGGCACTACGAGCAGTACTTC.